One sample yielded the 12 T cell receptor beta chains listed below, sequenced in a study of T cells in narcolepsy. Sequencing used immunoSEQ multiplex PCR; TCRdb keeps in-frame clones, though not all of them. Found here are some 34,000 clones, approximately 87% of them singletons; the top ten hold about 1.3%. Sequencing input: CD45RA- memory CD4+ T cells from PBMCs. These receptors came from a human donor with narcolepsy.

This clone was observed a few times. The J gene is TRBJ2-5, the V gene TRBV29-1; D not resolved. Germline lookup yields CDR1 SQVTM and CDR2 ANQGSEA. V was shortened by 5 bases and J by 4 bases, with 14 bases between the two germline ends. CDR3 size: 13 residues. The CDR3 nucleotides read TGCAGCGTTACCGTACGAAAGAGAGAGACCCAGTACTTC. Amino acid sequence: CSVTVRKRETQYF.

The chain is built from TRBV19 and TRBJ2-5, with TRBD2 matching 10 bases. J lost 5 bases, V lost 7 bases, and 10 bases had no gene match. This CDR3 region has 15 residues. Germline CDR1 reads LNHDA; CDR2 reads SQIVND (reference sequence). In DNA, the CDR3 is TGTGCCAGTAACCCATCTAGCGGGGGTTCGGAGACCCAGTACTTC. Protein sequence: CASNPSSGGSETQYF. Combining the CDR3 with reference TRBV19 and TRBJ2-5 gives the whole variable domain DGGITQSPKYLFRKEGQNVTLSCEQNLNHDAMYWYRQDPGQGLRLIYYSQIVNDFQKGDIAEGYSVSREKKESFPLTVTSAQKNPTAFYLCASNPSSGGSETQYFGPGTRLLVL.

CDR3 coding DNA: TGTGCCAGCAGCGTAGGGGACAGTTCCTTCTACAATGAGCAGTTCTTC. As protein: CASSVGDSSFYNEQFF. The rearrangement uses TRBV9 and TRBJ2-1, with 7 bases identical to TRBD1. The V segment lost 0 bases and the J segment 3 bases; nucleotides outside the gene matches: 6. CDR1 is SGDLS and CDR2 is YYNGEE in the germline V gene. The CDR3 runs 16 residues.

This chain uses TRBV7-9 with TRBJ1-4; D remains ambiguous. This CDR3 is built from 14 residues. Trimming stripped 1 base from V and 0 bases from J, with 3 bases between. Germline CDR1 SEHNR, CDR2 FQNEAQ (reference sequence). The CDR3 nucleotides read TGTGCCAGCAGCTTAGATGCAACTAATGAAAAACTGTTTTTT. Amino acids: CASSLDATNEKLFF.

The V and J genes are TRBV6-1 and TRBJ1-1; D remains unclear. Per the germline V gene, CDR1 is MNHNS and CDR2 is SASEGT. The V and J ends lost 7 bases and 4 bases respectively, with 4 bases between them. This CDR3 region has 10 residues. Here the CDR3 reads CASKTTEAFF. CDR3 DNA sequence: TGTGCCAGCAAGACCACTGAAGCTTTCTTT.

The V call is TRBV4-1, the J call TRBJ2-5, with D unresolved. This CDR3 is 16 amino acids long. The V gene's germline CDR1 is MGHRA and CDR2 YSYEKL. V gave up 0 bases and J gave up 2 bases, with 13 bases separating them. CDR3 sequence (DNA): TGCGCCAGCAGCCAAGATGGAAGTGGCAGACAAGAGACCCAGTACTTC. Translating it yields CASSQDGSGRQETQYF.

DNA of the CDR3: TGTGCCAGCAGTGACAGGGGCGGGTATGAAAAACTGTTTTTT. It codes for CASSDRGGYEKLFF. The chain carries TRBV27 and TRBJ1-4, with 8 bases fitting TRBD1. The CDR3 extends over 14 amino acids. Germline lookup yields CDR1 MNHEY and CDR2 SMNVEV (reference sequence). The V segment lost 5 bases and the J segment 6 bases; nucleotides outside the gene matches: 5.

CDR3 sequence reads: CASSWGGQGNTEAFF. CDR3 nucleotide sequence: TGTGCCAGCAGCTGGGGGGGACAGGGGAACACTGAAGCTTTCTTT. The rearrangement joins TRBV7-9 to TRBJ1-1; 9 bases match TRBD1. Germline V gene lookup returns CDR1 SEHNR and CDR2 FQNEAQ (reference sequence). The ends lost 4 bases at V and 1 base at J; junction bases unmatched: 4. This CDR3 region has 15 residues.

This clone is a singleton in its sample. V and J are TRBV6-1 and TRBJ1-5, with a possible D match to TRBD1 (5 bases). Germline V gene sequence: CDR1 MNHNS, CDR2 SASEGT. V was pared by 3 bases and J by 1 base, with 13 bases between. The CDR3 spans 16 residues. DNA of the CDR3: TGTGCCAGCAGTGATCTTTTCCGGGACAGCAATCAGCCCCAGCATTTT. Its translation: CASSDLFRDSNQPQHF.

J is TRBJ2-7 and V is TRBV5-1; 8 nucleotides agree with TRBD1. The junction had 15 bases not matched to a gene; V was cut back by 4 bases and J by 9 bases. The CDR3 loop spans 15 amino acids. CDR1 is SGHRS, CDR2 YFSETQ, per germline. The DNA of the CDR3 is TGCGCCAGCAGCCAGAACTTGGACAGGGTAGGAGGGCAGTACTTC. Residues: CASSQNLDRVGGQYF. Variable domain in full (rest from reference TRBV5-1 and TRBJ2-7): KAGVTQTPRYLIKTRGQQVTLSCSPISGHRSVSWYQQTPGQGLQFLFEYFSETQRNKGNFPGRFSGRQFSNSRSEMNVSTLELGDSALYLCASSQNLDRVGGQYFGPGTRLTVT.

V gene TRBV6-1 combines with J gene TRBJ1-2; the D is unclear. The germline gives CDR1 MNHNS, CDR2 SASEGT. The V end was cut by 8 bases, the J end by 2 bases, with 3 bases between. The CDR3 is made up of 10 amino acids. The CDR3 DNA reads as TGTGCCAGCCTAAACTATGGCTACACCTTC. Translated: CASLNYGYTF.

The rearrangement joins TRBV6-5 to TRBJ1-3; D might be TRBD1 (5 bases). The CDR3 spans 15 residues. Trimming pared 4 bases from V and 2 bases from J, leaving 12 bases between. Germline-derived CDR1 and CDR2 are MNHEY and SVGAGI. The CDR3 DNA reads as TGTGCCAGCAGTTTCGGAGGGACTACTGGAAACACCATATATTTT. This sequence encodes CASSFGGTTGNTIYF.